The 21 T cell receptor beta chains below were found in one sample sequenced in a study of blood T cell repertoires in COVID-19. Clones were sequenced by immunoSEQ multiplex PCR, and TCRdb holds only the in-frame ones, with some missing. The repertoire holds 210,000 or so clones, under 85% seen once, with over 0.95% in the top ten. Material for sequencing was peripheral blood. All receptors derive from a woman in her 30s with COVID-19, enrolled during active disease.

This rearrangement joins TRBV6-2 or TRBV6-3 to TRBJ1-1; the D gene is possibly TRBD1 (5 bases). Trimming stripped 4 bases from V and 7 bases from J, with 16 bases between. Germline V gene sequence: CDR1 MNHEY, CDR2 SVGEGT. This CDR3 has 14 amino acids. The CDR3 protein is CASSWRGTGVEAFF. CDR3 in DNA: TGTGCCAGCAGTTGGCGGGGGACGGGGGTTGAAGCTTTCTTT.

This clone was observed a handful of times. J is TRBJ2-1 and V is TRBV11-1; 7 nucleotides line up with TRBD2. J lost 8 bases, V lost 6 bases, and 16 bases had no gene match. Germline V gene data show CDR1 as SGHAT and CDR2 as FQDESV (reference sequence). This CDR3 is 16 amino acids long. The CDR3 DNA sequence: TGTGCCAGCAGGGATCTTGGGGGAGGCGCGGGGGATGAGCAGTTCTTC. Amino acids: CASRDLGGGAGDEQFF.

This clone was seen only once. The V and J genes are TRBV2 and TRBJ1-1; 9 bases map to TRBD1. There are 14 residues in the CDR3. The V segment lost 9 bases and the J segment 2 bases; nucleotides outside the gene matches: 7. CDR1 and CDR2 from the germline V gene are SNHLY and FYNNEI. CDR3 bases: TGTGCCAGTAGAGACAGGGGGGGAAACACTGAAGCTTTCTTT. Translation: CASRDRGGNTEAFF.

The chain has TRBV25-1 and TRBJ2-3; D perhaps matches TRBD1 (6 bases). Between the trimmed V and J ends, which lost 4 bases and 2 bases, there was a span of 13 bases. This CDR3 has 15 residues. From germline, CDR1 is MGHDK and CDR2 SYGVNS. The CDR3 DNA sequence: TGTGCCAGCAGTGCGCTGAGGGGGAACACAGATACGCAGTATTTT. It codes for CASSALRGNTDTQYF.

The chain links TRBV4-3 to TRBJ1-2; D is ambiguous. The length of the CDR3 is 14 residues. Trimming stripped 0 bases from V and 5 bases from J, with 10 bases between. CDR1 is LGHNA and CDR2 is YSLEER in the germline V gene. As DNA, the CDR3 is TGCGCCAGCAGCCAAGATCGGACGGGGTATGGCTACACCTTC. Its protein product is CASSQDRTGYGYTF.

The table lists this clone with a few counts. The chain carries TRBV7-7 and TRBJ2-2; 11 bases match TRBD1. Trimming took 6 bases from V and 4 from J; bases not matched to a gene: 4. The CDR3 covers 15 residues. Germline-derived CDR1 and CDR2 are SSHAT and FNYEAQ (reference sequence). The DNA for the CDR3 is TGTGCCAGCAGAACCGGGACAGGGGGCACCGGGGAGCTGTTTTTT. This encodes CASRTGTGGTGELFF. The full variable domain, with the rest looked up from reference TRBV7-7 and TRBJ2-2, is GAGVSQSPRYKVTKRGQDVTLRCDPISSHATLYWYQQALGQGPEFLTYFNYEAQPDKSGLPSDRFSAERPEGSISTLTIQRTEQRDSAMYRCASRTGTGGTGELFFGEGSRLTVL.

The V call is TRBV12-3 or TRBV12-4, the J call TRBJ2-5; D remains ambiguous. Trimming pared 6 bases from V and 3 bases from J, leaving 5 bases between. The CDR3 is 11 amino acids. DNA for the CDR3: TGTGCCAGCAGCCGTGAAGAGACCCAGTACTTC. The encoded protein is CASSREETQYF.

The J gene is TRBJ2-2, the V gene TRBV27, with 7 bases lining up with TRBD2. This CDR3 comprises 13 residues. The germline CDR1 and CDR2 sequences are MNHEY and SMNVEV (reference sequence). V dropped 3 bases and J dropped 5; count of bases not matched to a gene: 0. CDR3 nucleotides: TGTGCCAGCAGTTTGGGGGGGACCGGGGAGCTGTTTTTT. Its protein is CASSLGGTGELFF.

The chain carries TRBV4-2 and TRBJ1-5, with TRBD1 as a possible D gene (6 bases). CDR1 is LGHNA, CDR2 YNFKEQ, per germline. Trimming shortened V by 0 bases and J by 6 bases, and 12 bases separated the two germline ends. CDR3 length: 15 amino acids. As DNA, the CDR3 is TGTGCCAGCAGCCAAGAACAGGGCAGCGGTCAGCCCCAGCATTTT. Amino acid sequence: CASSQEQGSGQPQHF.

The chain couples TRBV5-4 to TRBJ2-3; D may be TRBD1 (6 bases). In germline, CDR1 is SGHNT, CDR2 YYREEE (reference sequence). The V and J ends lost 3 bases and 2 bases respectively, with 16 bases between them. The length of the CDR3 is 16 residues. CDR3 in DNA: TGTGCCAGCAGCTCTGGACAGACAGCTTACACAGATACGCAGTATTTT. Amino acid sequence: CASSSGQTAYTDTQYF.

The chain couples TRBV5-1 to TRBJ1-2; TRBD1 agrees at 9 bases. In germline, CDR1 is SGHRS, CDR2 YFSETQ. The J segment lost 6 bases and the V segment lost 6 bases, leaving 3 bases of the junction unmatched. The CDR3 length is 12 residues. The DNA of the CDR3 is TGCGCCAGCAACGACAGGGGGGATGGCTACACCTTC. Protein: CASNDRGDGYTF. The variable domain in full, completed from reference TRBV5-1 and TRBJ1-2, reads KAGVTQTPRYLIKTRGQQVTLSCSPISGHRSVSWYQQTPGQGLQFLFEYFSETQRNKGNFPGRFSGRQFSNSRSEMNVSTLELGDSALYLCASNDRGDGYTFGSGTRLTVV.

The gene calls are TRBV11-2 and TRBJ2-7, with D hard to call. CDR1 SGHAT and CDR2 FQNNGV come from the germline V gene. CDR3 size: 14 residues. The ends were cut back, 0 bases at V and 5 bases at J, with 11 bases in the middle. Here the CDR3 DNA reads TGTGCCAGCAGCTTAGACCCGGGTTCGAACGAGCAGTACTTC. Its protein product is CASSLDPGSNEQYF.

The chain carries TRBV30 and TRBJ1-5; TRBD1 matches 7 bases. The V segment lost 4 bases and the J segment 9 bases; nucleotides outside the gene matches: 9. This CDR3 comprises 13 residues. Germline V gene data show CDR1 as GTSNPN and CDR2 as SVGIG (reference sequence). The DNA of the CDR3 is TGTGCCTGGATCCCGACAGGGAGGAGGCCCCAGCATTTT. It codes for CAWIPTGRRPQHF.

The CDR3 here is CPCMAIEGVQYQETQYF. As DNA, the CDR3 is TGTCCTTGTATGGCGATCGAGGGGGTCCAGTACCAAGAGACCCAGTACTTC. The chain uses TRBV5-5 and TRBJ2-5; TRBD1 might be the D (6 bases). Germline CDR1 and CDR2: SGHKS and YYEKEE (reference sequence). The CDR3 is 17 residues long. Looking up the rest from reference TRBV5-5 and TRBJ2-5 gives the full variable domain: DAGVTQSPTHLIKTRGQQVTLRCSPISGHKSVSWYQQVLGQGPQFIFQYYEKEERGRGNFPDRFSARQFPNYSSELNVNALLLGDSALYLCPCMAIEGVQYQETQYFGPGTRLLVL.

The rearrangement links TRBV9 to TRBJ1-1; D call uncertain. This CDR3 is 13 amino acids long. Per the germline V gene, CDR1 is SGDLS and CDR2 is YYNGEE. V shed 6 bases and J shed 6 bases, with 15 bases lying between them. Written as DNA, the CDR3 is TGTGCCAGCACCCCCGGAGTGGGAGCTGAAGCTTTCTTT. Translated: CASTPGVGAEAFF.

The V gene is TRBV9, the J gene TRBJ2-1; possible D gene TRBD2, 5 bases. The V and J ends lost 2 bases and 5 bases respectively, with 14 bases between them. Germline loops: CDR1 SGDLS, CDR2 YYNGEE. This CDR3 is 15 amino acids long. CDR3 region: CASSVQTTANNEQFF. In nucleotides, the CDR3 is TGTGCCAGCAGCGTGCAGACTACGGCCAACAATGAGCAGTTCTTC.

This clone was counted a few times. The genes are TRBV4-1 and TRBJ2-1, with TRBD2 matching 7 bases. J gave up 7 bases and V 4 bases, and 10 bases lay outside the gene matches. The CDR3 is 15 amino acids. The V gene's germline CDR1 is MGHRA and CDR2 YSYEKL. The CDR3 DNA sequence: TGCGCCAGCAGCCGTCTATTGCTAGCGGAGAATGAGCAGTTCTTC. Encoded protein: CASSRLLLAENEQFF.

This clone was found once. Written as DNA, the CDR3 is TGTGCCAGCAGTTCTATACAGGGAAATGAGCAGTTCTTC. Translating it yields CASSSIQGNEQFF. The chain links TRBV27 to TRBJ2-1; TRBD1 might be the D (6 bases). Trimming cost V 4 bases and J 7 bases, with 11 bases left between them. CDR3 length equals 13 residues. Germline CDR1 and CDR2: MNHEY and SMNVEV (reference sequence).

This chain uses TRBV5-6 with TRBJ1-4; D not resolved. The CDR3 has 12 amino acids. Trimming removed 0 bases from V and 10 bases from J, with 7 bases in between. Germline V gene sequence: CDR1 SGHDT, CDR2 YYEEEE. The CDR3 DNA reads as TGTGCCAGCAGCTTGGAAGCGGGAAAACTGTTTTTT. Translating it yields CASSLEAGKLFF.

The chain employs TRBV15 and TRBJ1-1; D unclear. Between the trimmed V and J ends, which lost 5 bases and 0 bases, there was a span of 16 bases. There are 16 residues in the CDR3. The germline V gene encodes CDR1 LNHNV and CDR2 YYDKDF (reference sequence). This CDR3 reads CATSWAVGDLNTEAFF. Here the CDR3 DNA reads TGTGCCACCAGCTGGGCAGTCGGGGATCTGAACACTGAAGCTTTCTTT.

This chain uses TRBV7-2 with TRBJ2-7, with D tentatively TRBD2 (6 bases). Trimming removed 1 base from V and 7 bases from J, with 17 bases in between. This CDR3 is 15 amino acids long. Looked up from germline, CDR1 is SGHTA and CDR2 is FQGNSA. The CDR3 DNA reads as TGTGCCAGCAGCTTAGATGAGACGGGAGTGGATGAGCAGTACTTC. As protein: CASSLDETGVDEQYF.